What follows describes a single TCR beta chain. Its specificity is not known. This sample is part of a study of identical twins. Study-wide results and limits: The study based its conclusions on cross-sectional statistical analysis and did not follow the same donors.

TCRdb re-analysed the 5' RACE reads in MiXCR, keeping a single row per CDR3 protein. Of under 300,000 distinct CDR3 sequences in the sample, 5.5% to 7.5% were seen once. Trimming took 4 bases from V and 5 from J, leaving 15 bases between them. CDR3 length equals 15 residues. CDR1 and CDR2 (germline): SGHNT, YENEEA. These data were also filed under a second study, of T cells expressing NK-cell markers. Per that study: In four donors, dominant clonotypes made up about 28.3-65% of CD3+CD56-NKG2C+ cells. Expanded clones of NKG2C+ T cells had an unclear HCMV specificity.

V usage is TRBV11-3 and J usage is TRBJ2-1; D perhaps matches TRBD1 (6 bases). The TCR comes from a woman younger than 35 in good health. Sequencing was done on a sample of CD8+ T cells sorted from blood. The CDR3 loop reads CASSSVWGQNNEQFF. In DNA, the CDR3 is TGTGCCAGCAGCTCCGTATGGGGGCAAAACAATGAGCAGTTCTTC.